The TCR beta chain under discussion was sequenced for a study of identical twins. Remarks on this clonotype: No antigen is known for it.

Unique molecular identifiers were present on the cDNA, and a universal primer site came from template switching. A single record per CDR3 protein comes from TCRdb applying MiXCR to the 5' RACE reads. The repertoire consists of over 200,000 distinct CDR3 sequences, with about 10% occurring once and the leading ten covering 10%. Donors were all healthy Caucasians. The V and J ends lost 3 bases and 4 bases, in that order; junction bases with no gene match: 4. CDR1 and CDR2 (germline): SGHVS, FQNEAQ. The CDR3 has 15 residues. Study conclusions and caveats: While abundant cord blood beta clonotypes carried fewer insertions, memory repertoires showed no such pattern. There was more out-of-frame TCR alpha sharing in monozygotic twins than models estimated.

What was sequenced was memory T cells sorted from blood. The chain couples TRBV7-8 to TRBJ2-1; 9 nucleotides match TRBD1. The receptor was isolated from a man aged 50 to 59 in good health. The chain's CDR3 is CASSFGTGIYNEQFF. In DNA form, the CDR3 reads TGTGCCAGCAGCTTCGGGACAGGGATTTACAATGAGCAGTTCTTC.